The 23 T cell receptor beta chains listed next were all sequenced from one sample in a study of T cell responses to AZD1222 COVID-19 vaccine. Using immunoSEQ multiplex PCR, the repertoire was profiled, and TCRdb retains in-frame clones only, with some absent. Seen here are 90,000 to 150,000 clones, 80% to 90% observed once, and the top ten hold 7% to 8%. Sequencing was performed on peripheral blood, taken on day 0 of AZD1222 vaccination. The receptors originated from an adult in good health.

The genes are TRBV30 and TRBJ1-6; 10 nucleotides line up with TRBD1. This CDR3 comprises 14 residues. CDR1 and CDR2 from the germline V gene are GTSNPN and SVGIG (reference sequence). The V gene end was trimmed by 5 bases and the J gene end by 10 bases; junction bases not matched to a gene: 8. For the CDR3, the DNA is TGTGCCTGGGGACTTTGGACAGGGGGGTCACCCCTCCACTTT. Translation: CAWGLWTGGSPLHF.

V usage is TRBV4-2 and J usage is TRBJ2-5; D is perhaps TRBD2 (5 bases). The CDR3 extends over 12 amino acids. V dropped 1 base and J dropped 6 bases, with 6 bases sitting between them. CDR1 LGHNA and CDR2 YNFKEQ come from the germline V gene. CDR3 coding DNA: TGTGCCAGCAGCCAAGGAGGGAAGACCCAGTACTTC. This translates into CASSQGGKTQYF.

This clone has more than one count but fewer than ten. This sequence joins TRBV5-1 and TRBJ2-7; 12 bases align to TRBD2. This CDR3 comprises 17 residues. Per germline, CDR1 SGHRS and CDR2 YFSETQ. Trimming took 7 bases from V and 2 from J; bases not matched to a gene: 13. The CDR3 here is CASDLGGRTSGAYEQYF. The CDR3 DNA reads TGCGCCAGCGATCTGGGAGGGAGGACTAGCGGGGCCTACGAGCAGTACTTC.

This chain uses TRBV5-1 with TRBJ1-1; the D is unclear. With 0 bases removed from V and 8 bases from J, the gap between germline ends came to 11 bases. CDR1 SGHRS and CDR2 YFSETQ come from the germline V gene. This CDR3 is 13 amino acids long. CDR3 residues: CASSLGPNREAFF. CDR3 in DNA: TGCGCCAGCAGCTTGGGCCCAAACCGGGAAGCTTTCTTT.

This clone was counted once. The genes are TRBV19 and TRBJ2-1; 9 nucleotides line up with TRBD2. This CDR3 region has 15 residues. Per the germline V gene, CDR1 is LNHDA and CDR2 is SQIVND (reference sequence). Losses at the gene ends were 3 bases for V and 5 bases for J; bases not matched to a gene: 5. The CDR3 loop reads CASSIQPSGDNEQFF. Here the CDR3 DNA reads TGTGCCAGTAGTATCCAGCCTAGCGGGGACAATGAGCAGTTCTTC.

There are a few counts of this clone. V usage is TRBV9 and J usage is TRBJ1-1; D is uncertain. Trimming removed 4 bases from V and 5 bases from J, with 6 bases in between. From germline, CDR1 is SGDLS and CDR2 YYNGEE. The CDR3 length is 11 residues. CDR3 protein: CASSPQTEAFF. The CDR3 DNA is TGTGCCAGCAGCCCACAGACTGAAGCTTTCTTT.

This chain joins TRBV6-6 and TRBJ2-1, with D tentatively TRBD2 (6 bases). Germline CDR1 is MNHNY and CDR2 is SVGAGI (reference sequence). The CDR3 length is 16 residues. The V end was cut by 5 bases, the J end by 0 bases, with 14 bases between. The CDR3 coding sequence is TGTGCCAGCAGTCCGGGGCCCGGGGGCTCCTACAATGAGCAGTTCTTC. This gives the protein CASSPGPGGSYNEQFF.

The gene calls are TRBV6-5 and TRBJ2-7; weak D call: TRBD1 (8 bases). The CDR3 has 15 amino acids. Germline loops: CDR1 MNHEY, CDR2 SVGAGI. Trimming shortened V by 0 bases and J by 2 bases, and 11 bases separated the two germline ends. CDR3 residues: CASSYSQGGAYEQYF. CDR3 bases: TGTGCCAGCAGTTACTCACAGGGGGGGGCCTACGAGCAGTACTTC.

The V gene is TRBV20-1, the J gene TRBJ2-1, with D maybe TRBD2 (6 bases). V lost 3 bases and J lost 2, with 17 bases in between. The CDR3 length is 16 residues. Per germline, CDR1 DFQATT and CDR2 SNEGSKA (reference sequence). The CDR3 loop reads CSASRDLEGPYNEQFF. The CDR3 DNA is TGCAGTGCTAGTCGCGACCTGGAGGGCCCCTACAATGAGCAGTTCTTC.

This chain uses TRBV4-3 with TRBJ2-1, with TRBD2 matching 12 bases. This CDR3 comprises 14 residues. Per the germline V gene, CDR1 is LGHNA and CDR2 is YSLEER. After removal of 6 bases from V and 7 bases from J, the junction contained 4 bases not matched to a gene. CDR3 protein: CASSLAGGWNEQFF. DNA of the CDR3: TGCGCCAGCAGTCTAGCGGGAGGGTGGAATGAGCAGTTCTTC.

The J gene is TRBJ1-1, the V gene TRBV7-9; no definite D call. V gave up 0 bases and J gave up 1 base, with 6 bases separating them. Germline-derived CDR1 and CDR2 are SEHNR and FQNEAQ (reference sequence). CDR3 length: 14 residues. The CDR3 DNA reads as TGTGCCAGCAGCTTAGCACTCTCGAACACTGAAGCTTTCTTT. Translation gives CASSLALSNTEAFF.

The chain employs TRBV7-6 and TRBJ2-5, with D perhaps TRBD1 (5 bases). V dropped 1 base and J dropped 4 bases, with 16 bases sitting between them. In germline, CDR1 is SGHVS, CDR2 FNYEAQ. This CDR3 is built from 16 residues. The CDR3 is CASSLGRTPPLETQYF. The CDR3 DNA is TGTGCCAGCAGCTTAGGGCGGACACCCCCGTTAGAGACCCAGTACTTC.

The chain employs TRBV7-2 and TRBJ2-1; 9 bases line up with TRBD2. Per the germline V gene, CDR1 is SGHTA and CDR2 is FQGNSA. Unmatched junction bases numbered 5, after V lost 0 bases and J lost 8 bases. This CDR3 is built from 15 residues. CDR3 bases: TGTGCCAGCAGCTTAGCCTCCAGCGGGAGGTATGAGCAGTTCTTC. As protein: CASSLASSGRYEQFF.

The chain uses TRBV2 and TRBJ2-1; D is unclear. Germline V lookup: CDR1 SNHLY, CDR2 FYNNEI. V lost 4 bases and J lost 3, with 4 bases in between. The CDR3 covers 12 residues. The CDR3 DNA sequence: TGTGCCAGCAGTGGGGTCTACAATGAGCAGTTCTTC. Its protein is CASSGVYNEQFF.

The chain uses TRBV30 and TRBJ2-7; no clear D gene. V was cut by 4 bases and J by 2 bases, with 9 bases left in between. Germline values: CDR1 GTSNPN, CDR2 SVGIG (reference sequence). The CDR3 covers 12 residues. The CDR3: CAWILGAYEQYF. Written as DNA, the CDR3 is TGTGCCTGGATCCTTGGAGCCTACGAGCAGTACTTC.

The rearrangement joins TRBV4-3 to TRBJ1-5; a possible D gene is TRBD1 (6 bases). Germline V lookup: CDR1 LGHNA, CDR2 YSLEER. The CDR3 contains 15 residues. Trimming cost V 4 bases and J 4 bases, with 14 bases left between them. DNA for the CDR3: TGCGCCAGCAGCCTGGGGGCAGGTTTGAATCAGCCCCAGCATTTT. This gives the protein CASSLGAGLNQPQHF.

The CDR3 DNA reads TGCGCCAGCAGCCAAGTGATGGATACGCAGTATTTT. Protein: CASSQVMDTQYF. The chain recombines TRBV4-1 with TRBJ2-3, with unresolved D. The CDR3 runs 12 residues. Between the trimmed V and J ends, which lost 1 base and 6 bases, there was a span of 5 bases. The germline V gene has CDR1 MGHRA and CDR2 YSYEKL.

This chain joins TRBV7-8 and TRBJ2-3, with 7 bases aligning to TRBD2. This CDR3 is built from 15 residues. V was clipped by 4 bases and J by 6 bases; unmatched bases: 10. Germline CDR1 SGHVS, CDR2 FQNEAQ. In DNA, the CDR3 is TGTGCCAGCAGCTCCTGGACTAGACGGTCCGATACGCAGTATTTT. It encodes CASSSWTRRSDTQYF.

The J gene is TRBJ2-5, the V gene TRBV4-1; a possible D gene is TRBD2 (6 bases). CDR3 length equals 13 residues. Trimming cost V 1 base and J 3 bases, with 6 bases left between them. Germline V gives CDR1 MGHRA, CDR2 YSYEKL. DNA for the CDR3: TGCGCCAGCAGCCAAGCTAGCGAAGAGACCCAGTACTTC. It is translated as CASSQASEETQYF.

The chain has TRBV6-1 and TRBJ1-2; TRBD1 matches at 9 bases. Germline CDR1 is MNHNS and CDR2 is SASEGT. V trimming: 1 base; J trimming: 3 bases; junction bases outside the gene matches: 3. The CDR3 contains 15 residues. The CDR3: CASSEGTGDYYGYTF. CDR3 nucleotide sequence: TGTGCCAGCAGTGAAGGGACAGGGGACTACTATGGCTACACCTTC.

The chain is built from TRBV6-5 and TRBJ1-2; tentative D call: TRBD1 (5 bases). Between the trimmed V and J ends, which lost 4 bases and 3 bases, there was a span of 15 bases. The length of the CDR3 is 15 residues. The germline CDR1 and CDR2 sequences are MNHEY and SVGAGI. The CDR3 spells CASSSSGRGDYGYTF. The CDR3 nucleotides read TGTGCCAGCAGTTCCTCAGGGAGGGGAGACTATGGCTACACCTTC.

V and J are TRBV5-1 and TRBJ1-2; TRBD1 aligns across 7 bases. Germline CDR1 SGHRS, CDR2 YFSETQ. J gave up 2 bases and V 0 bases, and 1 base lay outside the gene matches. The CDR3 runs 14 residues. CDR3 sequence reads: CASSLGDSNYGYTF. In DNA form, the CDR3 reads TGCGCCAGCAGCTTGGGGGACAGCAACTATGGCTACACCTTC.

The chain has TRBV12-3 or TRBV12-4 and TRBJ2-2; D ambiguous. V was trimmed by 3 bases and J by 5 bases, leaving 4 bases between them. The CDR3 sequence is 12 residues long. As DNA, the CDR3 is TGTGCCAGCAGTTTGCAGACCGGGGAGCTGTTTTTT. It encodes CASSLQTGELFF.